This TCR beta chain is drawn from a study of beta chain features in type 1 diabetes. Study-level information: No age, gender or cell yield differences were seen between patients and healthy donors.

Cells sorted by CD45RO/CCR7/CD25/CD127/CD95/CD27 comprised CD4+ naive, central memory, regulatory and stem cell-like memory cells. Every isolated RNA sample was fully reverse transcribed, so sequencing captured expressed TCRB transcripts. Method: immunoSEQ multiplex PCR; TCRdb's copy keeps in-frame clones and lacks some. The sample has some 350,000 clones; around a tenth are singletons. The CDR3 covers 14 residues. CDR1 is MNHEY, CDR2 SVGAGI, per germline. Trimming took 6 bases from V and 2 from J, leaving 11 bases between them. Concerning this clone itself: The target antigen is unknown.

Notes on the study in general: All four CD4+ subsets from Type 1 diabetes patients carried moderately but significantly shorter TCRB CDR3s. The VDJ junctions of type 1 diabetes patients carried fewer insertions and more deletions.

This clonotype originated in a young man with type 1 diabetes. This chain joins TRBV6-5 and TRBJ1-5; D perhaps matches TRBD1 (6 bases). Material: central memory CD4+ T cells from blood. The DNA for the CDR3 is TGTGCCAGCAGACAGGGCGGCGGCAATCAGCCCCAGCATTTT. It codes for CASRQGGGNQPQHF.